These T cell receptor beta chains were read from a single sample in a study of response to subunit inactivated influenza vaccine. A single record per CDR3 protein comes from TCRdb applying MiXCR to the RT-PCR reads. Of about 570,000 distinct CDR3 sequences listed, roughly 10% are singletons. These data were likewise used in another study, on T cells expressing NK-cell markers.

The sequences come from PBMCs from blood, collected on the day of vaccination. The receptors shown here come from a man between 45 and 60 years old who received an inactivated influenza vaccine. The CDR3 runs from the conserved cysteine through the conserved F or W. Fields, in order: D gene, J gene, V gene, clone size, CDR3 DNA, CDR3 protein. D genes are given only for firm matches. The size of a clone is reported for some rows only, either as once, few or many, or as a class for expanded clones.

TRBD2 | TRBJ2-5 | TRBV30 | few | TGTGCCTGGAGTGGCTCTAGCGGAGGAGGAGAGACCCAGTACTTC | CAWSGSSGGGETQYF
TRBD2 | TRBJ2-2 | TRBV28 | few | TGTGCCAGCAGCATACTAGCGGGAGGCCCCAACACCGGGGAGCTGTTTTTT | CASSILAGGPNTGELFF
. | TRBJ2-1 | TRBV15 | few | TGTGCCACCAGCAGGGGCGGGACCGGTGAGCAGTTCTTC | CATSRGGTGEQFF
TRBD1 | TRBJ2-2 | TRBV6-1 | . | TGTGCCAGCATCAGACAGGGATATACCGGGGAGCTGTTTTTT | CASIRQGYTGELFF
. | TRBJ2-5 | TRBV29-1 | few | TGCAGCGTTGAGGGGGGACCCATGTATGGAGAGACCCAGTACTTC | CSVEGGPMYGETQYF
TRBD1 | TRBJ2-5 | TRBV10-3 | many | TGTGCCATCAGGAAGAAACAGGGGCCACAAGAGACCCAGTACTTC | CAIRKKQGPQETQYF
TRBD2 | TRBJ2-1 | TRBV4-1 | . | TGCGCCAGCAGCCAAGGGACTAGATTCCGCGCTTCCTACAATGAGCAGTTCTTC | CASSQGTRFRASYNEQFF
. | TRBJ1-2 | TRBV7-2 | few | TGTGCCAGCAGCTTTTCAGGGGAAGGCTATGGCTACACCTTC | CASSFSGEGYGYTF
TRBD1 | TRBJ2-1 | TRBV5-1 | few | TGCGCCAGCAGCTTGGAGTTGACAGGGCTCCCCAATGAGCAGTTCTTC | CASSLELTGLPNEQFF
TRBD2 | TRBJ2-3 | TRBV5-1 | many | TGTGCCAGCAGCTTAGTCCTAGCGGGAGGCACAGATACGCAGTATTTT | CASSLVLAGGTDTQYF